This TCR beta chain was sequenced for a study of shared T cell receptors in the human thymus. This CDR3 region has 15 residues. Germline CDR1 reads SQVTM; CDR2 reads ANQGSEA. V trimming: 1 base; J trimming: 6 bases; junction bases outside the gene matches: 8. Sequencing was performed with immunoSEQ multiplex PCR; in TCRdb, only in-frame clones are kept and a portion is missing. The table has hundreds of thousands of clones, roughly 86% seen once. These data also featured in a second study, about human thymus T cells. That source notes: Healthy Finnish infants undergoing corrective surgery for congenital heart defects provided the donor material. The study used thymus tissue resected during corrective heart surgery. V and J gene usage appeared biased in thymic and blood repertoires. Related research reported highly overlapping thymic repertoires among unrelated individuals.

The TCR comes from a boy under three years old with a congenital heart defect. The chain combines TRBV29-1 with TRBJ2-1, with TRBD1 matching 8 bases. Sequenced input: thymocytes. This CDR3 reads CSVEVGQGASNEQFF. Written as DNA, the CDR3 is TGCAGCGTTGAAGTAGGGCAGGGGGCGAGCAATGAGCAGTTCTTC.